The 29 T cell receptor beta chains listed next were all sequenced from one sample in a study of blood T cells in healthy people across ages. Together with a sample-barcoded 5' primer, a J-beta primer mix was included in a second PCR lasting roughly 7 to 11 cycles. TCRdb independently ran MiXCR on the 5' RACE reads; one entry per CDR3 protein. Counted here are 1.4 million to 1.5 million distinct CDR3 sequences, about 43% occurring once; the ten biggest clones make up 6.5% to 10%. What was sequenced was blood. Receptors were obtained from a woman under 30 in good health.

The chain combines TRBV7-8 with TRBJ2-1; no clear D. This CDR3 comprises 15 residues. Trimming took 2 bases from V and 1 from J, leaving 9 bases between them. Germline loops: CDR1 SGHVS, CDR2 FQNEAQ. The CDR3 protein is CASSLIVTSYNEQFF. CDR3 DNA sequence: TGTGCCAGCAGCTTAATAGTAACGTCCTACAATGAGCAGTTCTTC.

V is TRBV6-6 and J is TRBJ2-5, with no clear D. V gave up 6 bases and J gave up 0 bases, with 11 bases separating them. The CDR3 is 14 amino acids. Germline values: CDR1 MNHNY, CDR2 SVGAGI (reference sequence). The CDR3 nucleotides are TGTGCCAGCAGGGTCTGGATGTACCAAGAGACCCAGTACTTC. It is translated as CASRVWMYQETQYF.

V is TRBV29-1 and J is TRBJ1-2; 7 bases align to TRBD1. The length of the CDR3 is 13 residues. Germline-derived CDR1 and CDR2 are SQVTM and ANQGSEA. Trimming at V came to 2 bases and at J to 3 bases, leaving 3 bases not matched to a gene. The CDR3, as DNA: TGCAGCGTTGAACTCGACAGGGACTATGGCTACACCTTC. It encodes CSVELDRDYGYTF.

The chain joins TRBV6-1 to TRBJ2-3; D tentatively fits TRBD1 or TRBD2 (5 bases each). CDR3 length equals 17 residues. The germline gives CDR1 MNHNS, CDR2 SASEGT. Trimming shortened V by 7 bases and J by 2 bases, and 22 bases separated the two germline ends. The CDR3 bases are TGTGCCAGCACCCGCATGGGGGTAGCGACTTCCACAGATACGCAGTATTTT. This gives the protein CASTRMGVATSTDTQYF.

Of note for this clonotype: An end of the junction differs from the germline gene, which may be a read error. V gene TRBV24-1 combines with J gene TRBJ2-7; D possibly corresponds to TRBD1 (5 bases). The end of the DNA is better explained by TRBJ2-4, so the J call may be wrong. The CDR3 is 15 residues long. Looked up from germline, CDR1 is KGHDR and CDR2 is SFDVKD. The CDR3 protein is CATNDFKGVVNIQYF. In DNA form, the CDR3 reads TGTGCCACCAATGATTTCAAAGGGGTTGTTAACATTCAGTACTTC.

CDR3: CSVWLDTIYF. For the CDR3, the DNA is TGCAGCGTTTGGTTAGACACCATATATTTT. The V call is TRBV29-1, the J call TRBJ1-3, with D unclear. V lost 5 bases to trimming and J lost 8 bases, with 7 bases between them. CDR3 length equals 10 residues. Germline loops: CDR1 SQVTM, CDR2 ANQGSEA.

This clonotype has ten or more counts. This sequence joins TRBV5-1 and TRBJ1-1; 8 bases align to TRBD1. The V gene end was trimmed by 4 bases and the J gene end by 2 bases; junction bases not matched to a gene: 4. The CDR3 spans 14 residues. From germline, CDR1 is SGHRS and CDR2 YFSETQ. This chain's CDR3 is CASSTGQGNTEAFF. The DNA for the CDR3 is TGCGCCAGCAGCACTGGACAGGGCAACACTGAAGCTTTCTTT.

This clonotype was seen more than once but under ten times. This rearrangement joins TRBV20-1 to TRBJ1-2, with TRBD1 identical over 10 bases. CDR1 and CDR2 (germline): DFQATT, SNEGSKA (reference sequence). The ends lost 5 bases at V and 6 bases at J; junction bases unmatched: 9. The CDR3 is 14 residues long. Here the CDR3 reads CSASAQTGGHGYTF. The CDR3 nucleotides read TGCAGTGCTTCTGCCCAGACAGGGGGCCATGGCTACACCTTC.

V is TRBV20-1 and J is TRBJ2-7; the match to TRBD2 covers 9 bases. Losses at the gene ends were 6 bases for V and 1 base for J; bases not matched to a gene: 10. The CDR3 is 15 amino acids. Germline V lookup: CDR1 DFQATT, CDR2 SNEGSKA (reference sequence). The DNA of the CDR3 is TGCAGTGCCCCGGGACTAGCAGGGGCGTCCTACGAGCAGTACTTC. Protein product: CSAPGLAGASYEQYF.

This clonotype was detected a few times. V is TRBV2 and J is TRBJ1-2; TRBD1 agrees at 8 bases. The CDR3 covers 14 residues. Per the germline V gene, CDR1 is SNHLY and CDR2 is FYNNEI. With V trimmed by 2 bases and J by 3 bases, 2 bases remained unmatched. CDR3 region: CASSEQGADYGYTF. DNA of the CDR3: TGTGCCAGCAGTGAACAGGGGGCGGACTATGGCTACACCTTC.

CDR3 nucleotides: TGCAGGGCCCACCGGGACAGGGCCTACGAGCAGTACTTC. This sequence encodes CRAHRDRAYEQYF. The rearrangement links TRBV20-1 to TRBJ2-7; TRBD1 matches 9 bases. Germline V CDR1 and CDR2: DFQATT, SNEGSKA (reference sequence). CDR3 size: 13 residues.

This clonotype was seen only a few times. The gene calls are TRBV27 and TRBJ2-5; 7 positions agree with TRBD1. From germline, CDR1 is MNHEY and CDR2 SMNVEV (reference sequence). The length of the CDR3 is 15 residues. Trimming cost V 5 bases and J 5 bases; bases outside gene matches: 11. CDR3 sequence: CASSQTPDRPETQYF. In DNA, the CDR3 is TGTGCCAGCAGTCAAACTCCGGACAGGCCCGAGACCCAGTACTTC.

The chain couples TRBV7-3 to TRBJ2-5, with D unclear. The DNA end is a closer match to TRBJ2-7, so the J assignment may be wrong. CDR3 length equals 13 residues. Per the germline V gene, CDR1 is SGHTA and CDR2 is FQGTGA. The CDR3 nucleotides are TGTGCCAGCAGCTTTAAGGACGGGTACGAGCAGTACTTC. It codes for CASSFKDGYEQYF.

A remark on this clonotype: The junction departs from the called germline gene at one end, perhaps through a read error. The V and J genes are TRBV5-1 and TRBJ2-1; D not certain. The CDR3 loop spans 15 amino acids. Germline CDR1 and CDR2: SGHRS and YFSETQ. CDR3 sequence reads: CASNLASGSYNEQFF. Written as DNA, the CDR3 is TGCGCCAGCAACTTGGCCAGTGGCTCCTACAATGAGCAGTTCTTC.

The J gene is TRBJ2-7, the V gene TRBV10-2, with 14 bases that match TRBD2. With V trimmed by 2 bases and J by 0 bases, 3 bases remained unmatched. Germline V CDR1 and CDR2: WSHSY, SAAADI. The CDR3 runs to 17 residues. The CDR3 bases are TGCGCCAGCAGTGAGGGACTAGCGGGAGGACTCTCCTACGAGCAGTACTTC. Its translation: CASSEGLAGGLSYEQYF.

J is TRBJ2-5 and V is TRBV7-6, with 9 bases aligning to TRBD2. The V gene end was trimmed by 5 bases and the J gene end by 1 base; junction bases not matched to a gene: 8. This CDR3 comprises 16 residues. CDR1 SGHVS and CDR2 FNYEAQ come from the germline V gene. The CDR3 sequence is CASSPPLTSGQETQYF. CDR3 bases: TGTGCCAGCAGCCCTCCACTGACTAGCGGCCAAGAGACCCAGTACTTC.

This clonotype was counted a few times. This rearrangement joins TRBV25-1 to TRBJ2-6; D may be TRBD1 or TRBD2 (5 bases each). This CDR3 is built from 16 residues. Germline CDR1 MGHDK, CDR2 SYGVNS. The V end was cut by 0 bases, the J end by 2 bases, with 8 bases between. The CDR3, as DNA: TGTGCCAGCAGTGAATATGGGGGAACTGGGGCCAACGTCCTGACTTTC. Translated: CASSEYGGTGANVLTF.

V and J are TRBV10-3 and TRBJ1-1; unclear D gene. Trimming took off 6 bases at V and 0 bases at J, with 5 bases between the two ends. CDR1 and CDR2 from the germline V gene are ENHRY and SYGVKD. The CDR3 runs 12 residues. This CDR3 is CAIREMNTEAFF. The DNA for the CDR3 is TGTGCCATCAGGGAGATGAACACTGAAGCTTTCTTT.

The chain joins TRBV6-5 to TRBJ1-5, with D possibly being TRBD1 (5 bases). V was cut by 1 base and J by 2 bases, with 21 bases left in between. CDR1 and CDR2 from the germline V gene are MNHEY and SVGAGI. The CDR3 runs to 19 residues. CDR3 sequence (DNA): TGTGCCAGCAGTTACTATCGGGGGGGGAAGAGTCTGGGCAATCAGCCCCAGCATTTT. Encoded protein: CASSYYRGGKSLGNQPQHF.

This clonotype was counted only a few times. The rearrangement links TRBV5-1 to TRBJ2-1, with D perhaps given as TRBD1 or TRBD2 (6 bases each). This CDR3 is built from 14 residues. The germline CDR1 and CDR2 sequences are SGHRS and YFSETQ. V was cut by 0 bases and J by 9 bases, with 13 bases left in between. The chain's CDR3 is CASSLVTGAGEQFF. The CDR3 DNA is TGCGCCAGCAGCTTGGTAACGGGGGCGGGTGAGCAGTTCTTC.

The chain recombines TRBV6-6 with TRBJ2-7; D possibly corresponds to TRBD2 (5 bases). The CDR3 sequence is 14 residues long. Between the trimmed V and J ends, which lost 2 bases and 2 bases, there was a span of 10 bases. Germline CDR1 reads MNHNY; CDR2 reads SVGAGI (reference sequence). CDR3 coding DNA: TGTGCCAGCAGTTACGTGATGGAGGCCTACGAGCAGTACTTC. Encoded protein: CASSYVMEAYEQYF.

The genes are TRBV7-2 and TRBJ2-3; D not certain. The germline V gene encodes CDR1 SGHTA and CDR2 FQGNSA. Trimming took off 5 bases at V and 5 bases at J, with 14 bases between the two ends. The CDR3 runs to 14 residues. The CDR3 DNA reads TGTGCCAGCAGCCCTGATAGGGTCAGAGATACGCAGTATTTT. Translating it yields CASSPDRVRDTQYF.

CDR3 region: CASSLGIGGYVQYF. The CDR3 nucleotides read TGTGCCAGCAGCTTAGGAATCGGCGGCTACGTGCAGTACTTC. The V gene is TRBV7-6, the J gene TRBJ2-5; D unresolved. The CDR3 runs to 14 residues. Trimming cost V 1 base and J 11 bases, with 17 bases left between them. The germline V gene encodes CDR1 SGHVS and CDR2 FNYEAQ.

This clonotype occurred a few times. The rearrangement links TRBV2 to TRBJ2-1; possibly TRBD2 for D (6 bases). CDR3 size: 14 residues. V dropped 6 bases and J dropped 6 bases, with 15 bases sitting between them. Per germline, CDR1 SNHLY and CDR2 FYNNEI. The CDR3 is CASRGPGLSNEQFF. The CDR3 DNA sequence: TGTGCCAGCAGGGGCCCGGGACTGAGCAATGAGCAGTTCTTC.

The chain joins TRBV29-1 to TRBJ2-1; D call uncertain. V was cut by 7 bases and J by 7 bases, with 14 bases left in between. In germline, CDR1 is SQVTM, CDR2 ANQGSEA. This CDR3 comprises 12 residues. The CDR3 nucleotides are TGCAGCGCCTACCCGGCAGATAATGAGCAGTTCTTC. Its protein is CSAYPADNEQFF.

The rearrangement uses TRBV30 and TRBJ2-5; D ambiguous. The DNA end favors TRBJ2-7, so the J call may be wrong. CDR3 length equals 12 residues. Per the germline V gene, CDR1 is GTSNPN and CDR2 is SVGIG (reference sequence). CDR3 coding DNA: TGTGCCTGGAGTGGGGTCGGCTACGAGCAGTACTTC. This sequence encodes CAWSGVGYEQYF.

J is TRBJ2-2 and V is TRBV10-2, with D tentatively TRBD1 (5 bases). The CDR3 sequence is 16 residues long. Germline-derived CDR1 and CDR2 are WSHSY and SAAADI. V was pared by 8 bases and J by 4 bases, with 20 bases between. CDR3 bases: TGCGCCAGCGAAATACCCCCAGGGATGGTCACCGGGGAGCTGTTTTTT. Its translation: CASEIPPGMVTGELFF.

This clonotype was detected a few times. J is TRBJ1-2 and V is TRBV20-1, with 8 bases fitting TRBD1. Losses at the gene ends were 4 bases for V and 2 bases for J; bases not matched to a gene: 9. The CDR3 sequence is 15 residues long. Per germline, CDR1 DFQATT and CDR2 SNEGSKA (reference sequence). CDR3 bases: TGCAGTGCTAAGAGAACCGGGACAGGCAACTATGGCTACACCTTC. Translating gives CSAKRTGTGNYGYTF.

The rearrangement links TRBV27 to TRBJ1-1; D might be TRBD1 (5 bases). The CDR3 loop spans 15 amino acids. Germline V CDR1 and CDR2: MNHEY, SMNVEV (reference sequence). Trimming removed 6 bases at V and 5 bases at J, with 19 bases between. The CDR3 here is CASSPGTWGGTEAFF. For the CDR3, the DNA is TGTGCCAGCAGCCCTGGGACGTGGGGTGGGACTGAAGCTTTCTTT.